The T cell receptor beta chain under discussion was sequenced for a study of T cells in Graves' hyperthyroidism and ophthalmopathy. The TCR beta CDR3 regions underwent amplification using RNA transcripts as the source. An initial round of RT-PCR targeting the TCR CDR3 relied on the HTBI primer set. TCRdb recomputed calls from the multiplex PCR reads with MiXCR, one row per CDR3 protein. The sample lists about 500,000 distinct CDR3 sequences; about 16% were seen once. Trimming pared 4 bases from V and 0 bases from J, leaving 10 bases between. This CDR3 spans 14 amino acids. CDR1 and CDR2 (germline): LGHDT, YNNKEL (reference sequence). This clonotype was seen a handful of times.

Material: blood. The gene calls are TRBV3-1 and TRBJ2-7, with D uncertain. The sequence was obtained from a woman in her twenties or thirties with Graves' ophthalmopathy. In DNA, the CDR3 is TGTGCCAGCAGCCGCGTTGGCGCCTCCTACGAGCAGTACTTC. Translation: CASSRVGASYEQYF.